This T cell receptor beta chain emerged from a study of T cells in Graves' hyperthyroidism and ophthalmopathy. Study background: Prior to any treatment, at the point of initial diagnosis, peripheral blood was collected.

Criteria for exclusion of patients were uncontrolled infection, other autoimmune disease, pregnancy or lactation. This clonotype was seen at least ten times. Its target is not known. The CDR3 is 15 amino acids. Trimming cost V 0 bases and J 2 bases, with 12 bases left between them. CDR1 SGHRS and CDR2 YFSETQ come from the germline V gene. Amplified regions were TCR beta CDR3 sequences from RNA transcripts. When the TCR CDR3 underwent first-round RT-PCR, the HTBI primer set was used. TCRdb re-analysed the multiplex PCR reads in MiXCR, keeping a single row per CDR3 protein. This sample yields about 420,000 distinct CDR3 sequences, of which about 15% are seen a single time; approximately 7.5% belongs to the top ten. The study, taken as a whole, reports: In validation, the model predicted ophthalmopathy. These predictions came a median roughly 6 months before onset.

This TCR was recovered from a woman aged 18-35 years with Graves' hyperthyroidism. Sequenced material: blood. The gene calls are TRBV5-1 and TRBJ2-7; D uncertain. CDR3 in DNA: TGCGCCAGCAGCTTGGACACGACGACCACCTACGAGCAGTACTTC. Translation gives CASSLDTTTTYEQYF. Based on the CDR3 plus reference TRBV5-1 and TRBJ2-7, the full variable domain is KAGVTQTPRYLIKTRGQQVTLSCSPISGHRSVSWYQQTPGQGLQFLFEYFSETQRNKGNFPGRFSGRQFSNSRSEMNVSTLELGDSALYLCASSLDTTTTYEQYFGPGTRLTVT.